This T cell receptor (beta chain) was recorded in a study of blood T cell repertoires in COVID-19. Looking at the study overall: From T cells, B-cell-depleted T cells, or PBMCs came the material, which was cDNA or gDNA.

Trimming took 1 base from V and 7 from J; bases not matched to a gene: 5. Germline V gives CDR1 SGHTA, CDR2 FQGNSA. The CDR3 is 15 residues long. Profiling relied on immunoSEQ multiplex PCR, and the TCRdb table lists in-frame clones only, not all of them. This sample has some 130,000 clones, with around three quarters found just once. Sequenced input: peripheral blood. The chain links TRBV7-2 to TRBJ1-2; 11 bases align to TRBD1. This sequence was found in a man older than 75 with acute or convalescent COVID-19. The CDR3 DNA sequence: TGTGCCAGCAGCTTAGAGCCCGGGACAGGGGGTGGCTACACCTTC. Its protein product is CASSLEPGTGGGYTF.